The 3 T cell receptor beta chains reported below all come from one sample, sequenced in a study of T cell responses to AZD1222 COVID-19 vaccine. Generated by immunoSEQ multiplex PCR, the TCRdb table keeps only in-frame clones and is missing some. This table holds around 190,000 clones, roughly 92% found once. The source was peripheral blood, collected 28 days after the second AZD1222 dose. The source of these receptors is an adult who received the AZD1222 COVID-19 vaccine.

The chain uses TRBV29-1 and TRBJ2-1; 10 nucleotides match TRBD2. This CDR3 spans 13 amino acids. Germline CDR1 SQVTM, CDR2 ANQGSEA. Trimming took 7 bases from V and 4 from J; bases not matched to a gene: 4. As DNA, the CDR3 is TGCAGCGCACGGACTAGCGGTTACAATGAGCAGTTCTTC. It codes for CSARTSGYNEQFF.

This clone occurred once. This sequence joins TRBV5-4 and TRBJ2-7, with 7 bases matching TRBD2. V shed 6 bases, J shed 6 bases, and the junction held 15 bases outside the gene matches. Germline CDR1 SGHNT, CDR2 YYREEE (reference sequence). The CDR3 runs 15 residues. The CDR3 sequence: CASTLDGGRVIEQYF. Here the CDR3 DNA reads TGTGCCAGCACCCTCGATGGGGGGAGGGTTATCGAGCAGTACTTC.

To note about this clone: Other DNA variants within this sample encode the same CDR3. This sequence joins TRBV12-3 or TRBV12-4 and TRBJ2-5, with 7 bases fitting TRBD1. The CDR3 totals 13 residues. V lost 3 bases and J lost 5; bases outside the gene matches: 3. Here the CDR3 reads CASSFYRGETQYF. CDR3 in DNA: TGTGCCAGCAGTTTTTACAGGGGTGAGACCCAGTACTTC.